This TCR beta chain was captured in a study of graft-versus-host responses after intestinal transplantation. Study details: Anti-thymocyte globulin induction, then tacrolimus and steroids for around 3 years, went to all recipients. General study results and limits: Some GvH clones appeared in ileal mucosa or blood before recipient bone marrow.

Libraries were prepared by immunoSEQ multiplex PCR; TCRdb keeps only in-frame clonotypes and omits some of them. The sample consists of roughly 14,000 clones, roughly 35% of them appearing once. The researchers put approximately 200,000 CFSE-labeled responder cells into plates with approximately 200,000 irradiated, violet-dye-labeled stimulator cells. A sort after the reaction isolated proliferating CFSE-low CD3+CD4+ and CD3+CD8+ responders. Germline-derived CDR1 and CDR2 are GTSNPN and SVGIG (reference sequence). This CDR3 spans 15 amino acids. V shed 4 bases, J shed 4 bases, and the junction held 8 bases outside the gene matches.

The source is a human patient who received an intestinal transplant. The sample here was alloreactive CD8+ T cells from a mixed lymphocyte reaction culture, taken before intestinal transplant. The subset: CFSE-low proliferating T cells sorted from roughly six-day pre-transplant mixed lymphocyte reaction (GvH or HvG direction). The gene calls are TRBV30 and TRBJ2-3; 10 bases fit TRBD2. The CDR3 spells CAWTSGGFHPDTQYF. CDR3 bases: TGTGCCTGGACTAGCGGGGGTTTTCACCCAGATACGCAGTATTTT. Looking up the rest from reference TRBV30 and TRBJ2-3 gives the full variable domain: SQTIHQWPATLVQPVGSPLSLECTVEGTSNPNLYWYRQAAGRGLQLLFYSVGIGQISSEVPQNLSASRPQDRQFILSSKKLLLSDSGFYLCAWTSGGFHPDTQYFGPGTRLTVL.